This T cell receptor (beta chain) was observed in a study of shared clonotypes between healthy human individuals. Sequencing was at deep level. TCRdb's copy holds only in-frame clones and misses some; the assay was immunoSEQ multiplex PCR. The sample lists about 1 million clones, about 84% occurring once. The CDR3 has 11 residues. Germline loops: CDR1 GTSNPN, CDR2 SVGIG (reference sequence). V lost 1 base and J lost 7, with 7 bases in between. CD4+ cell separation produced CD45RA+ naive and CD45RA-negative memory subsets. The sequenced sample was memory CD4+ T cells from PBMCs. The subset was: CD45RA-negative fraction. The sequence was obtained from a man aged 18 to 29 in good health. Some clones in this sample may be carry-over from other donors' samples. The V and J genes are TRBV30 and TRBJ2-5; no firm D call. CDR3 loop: CAWSASLTQYF. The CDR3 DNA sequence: TGTGCCTGGAGTGCCTCCCTGACCCAGTACTTC.